The 9 T cell receptor beta chains reported below all come from one sample, sequenced in a study of CXCR3-negative and CXCR3-positive naive CD8 T cells. The TRB libraries of cDNA were built by UMI-labeled 5' RACE. TCRdb re-called the 5' RACE reads and catalogs CDR3 proteins one per entry, DNA excluded. This table lists about 57,000 distinct CDR3 sequences. The sample was memory CD8+ T cells from blood. The receptors derive from a human donor in good health. Some clones in this sample may be carry-over from other donors' samples.

CDR3 region: CASSAGTGGPYEQYF. This sequence joins TRBV7-3 and TRBJ2-7; TCRdb's D call, TRBD1, is unchecked because there is no DNA. The germline CDR1 and CDR2 sequences are SGHTA and FQGTGA. The CDR3 has 15 amino acids.

The chain is built from TRBV29-1 and TRBJ2-1; TCRdb outputs TRBD1, but without DNA this stays unchecked. The CDR3 loop spans 16 amino acids. Germline CDR1 reads SQVTM; CDR2 reads ANQGSEA. CDR3 protein: CSVEGTSGLSGNEQFF.

The V and J genes are TRBV6-5 and TRBJ2-3; without DNA, the TCRdb call of TRBD2 cannot be checked. Germline V gene sequence: CDR1 MNHEY, CDR2 SVGAGI. This CDR3 contains 17 residues. The CDR3 region is CASSPDPGTSGTDTQYF.

The chain has TRBV6-5 and TRBJ2-7; the TCRdb D gene call, TRBD2, has no DNA to confirm it. The germline CDR1 and CDR2 sequences are MNHEY and SVGAGI. This CDR3 region has 15 residues. The CDR3 spells CASSYSAGGPKEQYF.

This chain connects TRBV7-2 to TRBJ1-5; TCRdb outputs TRBD1, but without DNA this stays unchecked. The V gene's germline CDR1 is SGHTA and CDR2 FQGNSA. CDR3 length: 14 amino acids. CDR3 protein: CASSWGDGNQPQHF.

CDR3 sequence reads: CASREGGQNYGYTF. The gene calls are TRBV10-1 and TRBJ1-2; the D gene TCRdb calls, TRBD1, cannot be checked with no DNA. The germline CDR1 and CDR2 sequences are WNHNN and SYGVQD (reference sequence). The CDR3 contains 14 residues.

The genes are TRBV29-1 and TRBJ2-7; checking the TCRdb D call of TRBD1 is not possible without DNA. CDR1 and CDR2 from the germline V gene are SQVTM and ANQGSEA. The CDR3 runs to 16 residues. CDR3 sequence: CSVDPISGGHWYEQYF.

The rearrangement joins TRBV28 to TRBJ2-3. Germline V gene lookup returns CDR1 MDHEN and CDR2 SYDVKM. CDR3 size: 14 residues. CDR3 protein: CASSGVASTDTQYF.

This sequence joins TRBV7-8 and TRBJ2-3; TCRdb picks TRBD2, but there is no DNA to check that call. Germline V gene sequence: CDR1 SGHVS, CDR2 FQNEAQ. The CDR3 runs to 16 residues. This CDR3 reads CASSLYASGNTDTQYF.